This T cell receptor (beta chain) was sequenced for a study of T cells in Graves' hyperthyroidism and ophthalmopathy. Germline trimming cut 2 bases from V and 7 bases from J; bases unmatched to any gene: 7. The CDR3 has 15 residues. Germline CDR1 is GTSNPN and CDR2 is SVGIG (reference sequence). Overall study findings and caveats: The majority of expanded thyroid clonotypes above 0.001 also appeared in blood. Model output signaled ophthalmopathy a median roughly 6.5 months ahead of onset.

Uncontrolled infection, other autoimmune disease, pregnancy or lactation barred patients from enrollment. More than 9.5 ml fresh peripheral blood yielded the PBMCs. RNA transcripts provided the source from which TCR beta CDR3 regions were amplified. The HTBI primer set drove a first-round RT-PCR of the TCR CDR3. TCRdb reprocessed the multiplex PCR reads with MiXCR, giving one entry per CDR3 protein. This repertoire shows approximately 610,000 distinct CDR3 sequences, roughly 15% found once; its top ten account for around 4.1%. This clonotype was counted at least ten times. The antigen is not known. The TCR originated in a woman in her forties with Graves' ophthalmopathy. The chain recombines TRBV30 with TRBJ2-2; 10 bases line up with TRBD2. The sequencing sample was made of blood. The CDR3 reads CAWSISGRHHGELFF. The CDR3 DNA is TGTGCCTGGAGTATTAGCGGGAGGCATCACGGGGAGCTGTTTTTT.